Described below is a single TCR beta chain sequence and its context. V was cut by 7 bases and J by 6 bases, with 11 bases left in between. CDR3 size: 12 residues. Germline V CDR1 and CDR2: MNHNY, SVGAGI (reference sequence). Sequenced by immunoSEQ multiplex PCR; TCRdb stores in-frame clones only, minus some. The table has about 340,000 clones, under 95% seen once. The sample originates from a study of blood T cell repertoires in COVID-19. Sequences were obtained from peripheral blood. The V call is TRBV6-6, the J call TRBJ2-3; D is unclear. The receptor was isolated from a woman younger than 30 who had recovered from COVID-19. The CDR3 reads CASTSSEDTQYF. CDR3 nucleotides: TGTGCCAGCACGTCGAGTGAGGATACGCAGTATTTT.